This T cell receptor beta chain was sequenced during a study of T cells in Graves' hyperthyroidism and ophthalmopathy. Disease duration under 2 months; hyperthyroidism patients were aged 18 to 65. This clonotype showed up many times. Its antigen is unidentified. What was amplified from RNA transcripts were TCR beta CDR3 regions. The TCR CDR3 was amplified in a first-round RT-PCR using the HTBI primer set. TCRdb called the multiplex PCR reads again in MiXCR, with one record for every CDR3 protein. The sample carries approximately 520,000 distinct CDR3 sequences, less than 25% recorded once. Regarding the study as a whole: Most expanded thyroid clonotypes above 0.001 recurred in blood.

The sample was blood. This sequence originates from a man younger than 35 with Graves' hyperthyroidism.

Here the CDR3 DNA reads TGCGCCGGAAGCTACCTGGGTGGGGTAACCCAGTACTTC. This encodes CAGSYLGGVTQYF. V usage is TRBV5-1 and J usage is TRBJ2-5; D is undetermined. The length of the CDR3 is 13 residues. With 10 bases removed from V and 8 bases from J, the gap between germline ends came to 21 bases. CDR1 is SGHRS and CDR2 is YFSETQ in the germline V gene.